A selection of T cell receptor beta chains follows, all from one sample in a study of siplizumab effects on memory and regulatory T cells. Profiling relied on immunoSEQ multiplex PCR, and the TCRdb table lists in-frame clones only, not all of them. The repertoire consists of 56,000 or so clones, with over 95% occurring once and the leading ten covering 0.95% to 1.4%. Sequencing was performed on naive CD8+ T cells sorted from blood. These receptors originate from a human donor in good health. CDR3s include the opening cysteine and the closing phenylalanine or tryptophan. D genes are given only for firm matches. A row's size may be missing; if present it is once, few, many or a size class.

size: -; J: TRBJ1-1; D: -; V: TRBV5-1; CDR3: CASSWAGATEAFF; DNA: TGCGCCAGCAGCTGGGCGGGGGCCACTGAAGCTTTCTTT
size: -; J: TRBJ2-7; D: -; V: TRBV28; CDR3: CASSFLAGEQYF; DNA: TGTGCCAGCAGTTTTCTGGCAGGTGAGCAGTACTTC
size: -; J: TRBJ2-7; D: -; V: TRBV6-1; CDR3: CASSENWGRDYEQYF; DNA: TGTGCCAGCAGTGAAAACTGGGGCCGGGACTACGAGCAGTACTTC
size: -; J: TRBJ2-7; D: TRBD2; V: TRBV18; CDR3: CASSPRTSDSYEQYF; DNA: TGTGCCAGCTCACCCCGGACTAGCGACTCCTACGAGCAGTACTTC
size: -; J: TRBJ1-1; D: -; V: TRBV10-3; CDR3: CAISESETMNTEAFF; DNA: TGTGCCATCAGTGAGTCTGAGACAATGAACACTGAAGCTTTCTTT
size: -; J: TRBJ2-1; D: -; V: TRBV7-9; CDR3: CASTPWGRGSGEQFF; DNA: TGTGCCAGCACCCCTTGGGGGCGCGGATCGGGTGAGCAGTTCTTC
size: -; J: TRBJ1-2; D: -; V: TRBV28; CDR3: CASSFILGQHYTF; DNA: TGTGCCAGCAGTTTTATCCTGGGACAACATTACACCTTC
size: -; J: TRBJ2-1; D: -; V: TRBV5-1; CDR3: CASSLTSGLNEQFF; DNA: TGCGCCAGCAGCTTGACATCGGGGCTCAATGAGCAGTTCTTC
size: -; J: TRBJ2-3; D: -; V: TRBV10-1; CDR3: CASSADSSDTQYF; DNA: TGCGCCAGCAGTGCGGACAGTTCAGATACGCAGTATTTT
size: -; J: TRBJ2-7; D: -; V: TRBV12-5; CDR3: CASGLIPHEQYF; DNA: TGTGCTAGTGGTTTGATACCACACGAGCAGTACTTC
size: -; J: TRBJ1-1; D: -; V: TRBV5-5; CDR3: CASFHSNTEAFF; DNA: TGTGCCAGCTTTCACAGCAACACTGAAGCTTTCTTT
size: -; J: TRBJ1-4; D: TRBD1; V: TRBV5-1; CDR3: CASSLTPGTDNEKLFF; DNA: TGCGCCAGCAGCTTGACCCCGGGGACAGATAATGAAAAACTGTTTTTT
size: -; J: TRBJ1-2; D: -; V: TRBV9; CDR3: CASSVTGYGYTF; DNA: TGTGCCAGCAGCGTAACAGGTTATGGCTACACCTTC
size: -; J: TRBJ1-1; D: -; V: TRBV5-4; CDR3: CASSPSRGTEAFF; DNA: TGTGCCAGCAGCCCAAGCCGGGGGACTGAAGCTTTCTTT
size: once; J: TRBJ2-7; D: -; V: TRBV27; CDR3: CASSLSWDTPKDEQYF; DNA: TGTGCCAGCAGTTTATCGTGGGACACCCCGAAGGACGAGCAGTACTTC
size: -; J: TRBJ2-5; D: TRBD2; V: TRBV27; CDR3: CASSFRGLAGVSETQYF; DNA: TGTGCCAGCAGTTTTAGGGGACTAGCGGGAGTCAGCGAGACCCAGTACTTC
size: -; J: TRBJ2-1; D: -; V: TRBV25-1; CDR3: CASSPRDEQFF; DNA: TGTGCCAGCAGCCCTCGGGATGAGCAGTTCTTC
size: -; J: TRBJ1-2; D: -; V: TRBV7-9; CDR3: CASSYQGDYGYTF; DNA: TGTGCCAGCAGCTATCAGGGAGACTATGGCTACACCTTC
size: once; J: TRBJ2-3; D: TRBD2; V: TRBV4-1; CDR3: CASSFRTSGNTDTQYF; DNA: TGCGCCAGCAGCTTCCGGACTAGCGGGAACACAGATACGCAGTATTTT
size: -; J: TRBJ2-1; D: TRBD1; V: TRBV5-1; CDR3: CASSWTGYNEQFF; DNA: TGCGCCAGCTCGTGGACAGGGTACAATGAGCAGTTCTTC
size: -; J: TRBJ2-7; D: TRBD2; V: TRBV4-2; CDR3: CASSLLSYPGLAGEGLEQYF; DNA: TGTGCCAGCAGCCTTTTGAGCTATCCGGGACTAGCGGGAGAAGGCCTCGAGCAGTACTTC
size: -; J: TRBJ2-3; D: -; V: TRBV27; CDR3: CASSLTGLPTDTQYF; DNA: TGTGCCAGCAGTTTGACGGGCCTTCCCACAGATACGCAGTATTTT
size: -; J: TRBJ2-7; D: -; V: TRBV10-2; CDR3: CASSQSGVVGEQYF; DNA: TGCGCCAGCAGTCAAAGCGGAGTCGTTGGGGAGCAGTACTTC
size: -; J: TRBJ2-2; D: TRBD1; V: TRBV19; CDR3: CASSAHVDRANTGELFF; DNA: TGTGCCAGTAGTGCCCACGTCGACAGGGCCAACACCGGGGAGCTGTTTTTT
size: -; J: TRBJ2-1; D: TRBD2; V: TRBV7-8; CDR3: CAQGLAGADEQFF; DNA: TGTGCCCAGGGGCTAGCGGGAGCAGATGAGCAGTTCTTC
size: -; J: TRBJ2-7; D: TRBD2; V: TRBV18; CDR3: CASSPRGRAFVYEQYF; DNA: TGTGCCAGCTCACCTCGAGGGAGGGCCTTTGTTTACGAGCAGTACTTC
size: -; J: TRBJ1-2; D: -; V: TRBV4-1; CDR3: CASSQEGAGGYTF; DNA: TGCGCCAGCAGCCAAGAGGGGGCGGGGGGCTACACCTTC
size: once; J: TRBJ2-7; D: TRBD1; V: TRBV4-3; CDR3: CASSATGGENEQYF; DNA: TGCGCCAGCAGCGCGACAGGGGGCGAGAACGAGCAGTACTTC
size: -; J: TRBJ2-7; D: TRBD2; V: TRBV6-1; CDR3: CASSRRGGSTYEQYF; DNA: TGTGCCAGCAGCCGAAGGGGAGGGTCAACCTACGAGCAGTACTTC
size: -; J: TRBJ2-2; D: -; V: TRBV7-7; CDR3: CASSQGWNTGELFF; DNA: TGTGCTAGCAGCCAGGGTTGGAACACCGGGGAGCTGTTTTTT
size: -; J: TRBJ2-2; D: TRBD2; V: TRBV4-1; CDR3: CASSHPLAPSGVSTGELFF; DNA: TGCGCCAGCAGCCACCCGCTTGCCCCTAGCGGAGTTAGCACCGGGGAGCTGTTTTTT
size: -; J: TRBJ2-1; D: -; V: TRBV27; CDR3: CASSLSVVPPSDEQFF; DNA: TGTGCCAGCAGTTTATCGGTAGTCCCCCCTTCCGATGAGCAGTTCTTC
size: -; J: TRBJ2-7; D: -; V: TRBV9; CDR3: CASSVEGYEQYF; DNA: TGTGCCAGCAGCGTAGAGGGCTACGAGCAGTACTTC
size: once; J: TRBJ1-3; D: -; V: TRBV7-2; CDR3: CASSLEGVSSGNTIYF; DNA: TGTGCCAGCAGCTTAGAGGGGGTTAGCTCTGGAAACACCATATATTTT
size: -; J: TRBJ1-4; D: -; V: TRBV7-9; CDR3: CASSLTVNNEKLFF; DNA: TGTGCCAGCAGCTTGACAGTAAATAATGAAAAACTGTTTTTT
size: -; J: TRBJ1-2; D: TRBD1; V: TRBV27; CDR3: CASSWTGSNNGYTF; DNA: TGTGCCAGCAGTTGGACAGGGTCTAACAATGGCTACACCTTC
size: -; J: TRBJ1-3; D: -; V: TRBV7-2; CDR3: CASSSWDSGNTIYF; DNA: TGTGCCAGCAGCTCCTGGGACTCTGGAAACACCATATATTTT
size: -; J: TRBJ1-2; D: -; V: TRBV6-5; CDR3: CASSYSKPRGYTF; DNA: TGTGCCAGCAGTTACTCGAAGCCACGGGGCTACACCTTC
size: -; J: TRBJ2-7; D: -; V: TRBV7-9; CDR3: CASTLQGDEQYF; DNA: TGTGCCAGCACCCTACAAGGGGACGAGCAGTACTTC
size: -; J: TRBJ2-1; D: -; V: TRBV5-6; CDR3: CASSLEGFDEQFF; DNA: TGTGCCAGCAGCTTGGAGGGTTTCGATGAGCAGTTCTTC
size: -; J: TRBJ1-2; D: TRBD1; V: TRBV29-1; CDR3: CSVDAPSGTVFYGYTF; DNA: TGCAGCGTTGACGCACCCTCAGGGACAGTATTCTATGGCTACACCTTC
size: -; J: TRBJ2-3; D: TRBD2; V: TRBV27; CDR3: CASSSGTSGTTDTQYF; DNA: TGTGCCAGCAGTTCGGGGACTAGCGGGACAACAGATACGCAGTATTTT
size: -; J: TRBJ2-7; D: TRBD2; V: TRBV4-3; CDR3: CASSQDKRTSISYEQYF; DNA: TGCGCCAGCAGCCAAGATAAGCGGACTAGCATCTCCTACGAGCAGTACTTC